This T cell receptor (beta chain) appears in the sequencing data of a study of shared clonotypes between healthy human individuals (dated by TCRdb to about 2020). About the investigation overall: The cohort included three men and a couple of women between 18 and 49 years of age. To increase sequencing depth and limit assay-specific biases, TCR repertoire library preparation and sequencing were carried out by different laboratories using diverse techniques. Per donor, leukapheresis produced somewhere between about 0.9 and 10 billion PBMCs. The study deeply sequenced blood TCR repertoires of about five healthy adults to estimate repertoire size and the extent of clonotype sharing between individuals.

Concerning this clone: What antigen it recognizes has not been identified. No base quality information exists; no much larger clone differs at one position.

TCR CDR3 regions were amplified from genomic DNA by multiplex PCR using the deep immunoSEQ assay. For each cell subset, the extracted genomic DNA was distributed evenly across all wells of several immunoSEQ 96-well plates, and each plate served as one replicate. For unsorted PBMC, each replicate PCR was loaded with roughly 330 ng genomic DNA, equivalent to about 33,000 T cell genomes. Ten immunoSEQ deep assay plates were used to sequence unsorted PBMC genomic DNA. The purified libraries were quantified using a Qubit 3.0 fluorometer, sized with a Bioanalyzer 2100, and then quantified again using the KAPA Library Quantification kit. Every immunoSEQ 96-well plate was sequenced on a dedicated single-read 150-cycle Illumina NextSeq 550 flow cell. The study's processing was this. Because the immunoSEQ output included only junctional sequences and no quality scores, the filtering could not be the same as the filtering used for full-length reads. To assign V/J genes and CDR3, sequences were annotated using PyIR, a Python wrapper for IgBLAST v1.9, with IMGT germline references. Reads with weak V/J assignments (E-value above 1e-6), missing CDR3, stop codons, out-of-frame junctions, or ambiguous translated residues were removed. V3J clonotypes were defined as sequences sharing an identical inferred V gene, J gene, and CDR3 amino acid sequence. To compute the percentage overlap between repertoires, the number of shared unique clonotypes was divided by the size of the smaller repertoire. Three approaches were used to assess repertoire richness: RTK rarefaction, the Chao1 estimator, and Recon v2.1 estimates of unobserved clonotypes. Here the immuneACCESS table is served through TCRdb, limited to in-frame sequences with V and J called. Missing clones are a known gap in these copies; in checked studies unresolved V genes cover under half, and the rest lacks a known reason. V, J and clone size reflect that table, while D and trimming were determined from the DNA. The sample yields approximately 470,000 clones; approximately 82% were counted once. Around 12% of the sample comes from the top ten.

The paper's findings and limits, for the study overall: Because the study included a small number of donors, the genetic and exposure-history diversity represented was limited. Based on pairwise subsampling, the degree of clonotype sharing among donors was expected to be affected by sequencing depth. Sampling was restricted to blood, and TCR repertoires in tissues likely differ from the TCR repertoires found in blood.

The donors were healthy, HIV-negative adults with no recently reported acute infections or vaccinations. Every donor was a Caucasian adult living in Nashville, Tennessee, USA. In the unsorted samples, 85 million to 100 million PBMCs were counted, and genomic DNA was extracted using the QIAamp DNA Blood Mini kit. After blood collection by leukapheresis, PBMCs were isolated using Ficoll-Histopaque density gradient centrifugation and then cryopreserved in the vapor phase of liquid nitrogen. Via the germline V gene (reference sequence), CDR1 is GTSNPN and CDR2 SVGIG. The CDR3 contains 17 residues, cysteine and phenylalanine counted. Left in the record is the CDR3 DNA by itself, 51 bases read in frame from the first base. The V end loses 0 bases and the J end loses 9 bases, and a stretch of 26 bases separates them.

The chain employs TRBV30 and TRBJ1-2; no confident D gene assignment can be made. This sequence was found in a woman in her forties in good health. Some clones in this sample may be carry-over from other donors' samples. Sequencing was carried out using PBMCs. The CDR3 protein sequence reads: CAWSVPLSVTPPLRYTF. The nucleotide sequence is TGTGCCTGGAGTGTACCTCTCTCCGTGACACCCCCCCTACGCTACACCTTC.